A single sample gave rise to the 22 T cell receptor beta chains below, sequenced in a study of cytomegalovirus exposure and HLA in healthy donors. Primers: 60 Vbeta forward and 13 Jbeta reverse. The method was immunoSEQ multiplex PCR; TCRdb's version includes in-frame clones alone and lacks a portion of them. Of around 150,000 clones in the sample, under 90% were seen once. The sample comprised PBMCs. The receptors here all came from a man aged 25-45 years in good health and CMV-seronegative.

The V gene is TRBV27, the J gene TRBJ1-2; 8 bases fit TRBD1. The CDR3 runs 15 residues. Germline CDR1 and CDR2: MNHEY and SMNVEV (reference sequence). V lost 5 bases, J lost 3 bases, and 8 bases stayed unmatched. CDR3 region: CASSRRQGLDYGYTF. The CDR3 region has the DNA TGTGCCAGCAGTAGACGACAGGGGTTAGACTATGGCTACACCTTC.

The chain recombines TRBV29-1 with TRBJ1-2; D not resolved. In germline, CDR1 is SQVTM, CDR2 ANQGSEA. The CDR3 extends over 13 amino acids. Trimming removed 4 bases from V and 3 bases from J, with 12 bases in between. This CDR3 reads CSVVASGYYGYTF. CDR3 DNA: TGCAGCGTTGTCGCGTCAGGCTACTATGGCTACACCTTC.

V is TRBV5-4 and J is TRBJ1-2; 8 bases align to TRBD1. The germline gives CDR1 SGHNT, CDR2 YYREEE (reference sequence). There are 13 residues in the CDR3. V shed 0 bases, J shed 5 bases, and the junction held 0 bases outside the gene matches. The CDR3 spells CASSLDRGYGYTF. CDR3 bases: TGTGCCAGCAGCTTGGACAGGGGGTATGGCTACACCTTC.

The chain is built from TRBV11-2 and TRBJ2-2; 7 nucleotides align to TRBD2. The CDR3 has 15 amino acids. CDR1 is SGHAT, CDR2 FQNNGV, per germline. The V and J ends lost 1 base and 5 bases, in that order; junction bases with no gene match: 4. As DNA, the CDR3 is TGTGCCAGCAGCTTAGCGGGAGGATGGACCGGGGAGCTGTTTTTT. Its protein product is CASSLAGGWTGELFF.

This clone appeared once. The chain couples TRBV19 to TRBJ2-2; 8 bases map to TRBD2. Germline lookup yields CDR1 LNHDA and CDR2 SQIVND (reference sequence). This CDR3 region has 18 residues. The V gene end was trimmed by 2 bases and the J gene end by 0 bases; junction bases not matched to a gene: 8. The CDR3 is CASSISGGDTANTGELFF. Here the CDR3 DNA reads TGTGCCAGTAGTATATCCGGGGGGGACACGGCGAACACCGGGGAGCTGTTTTTT.

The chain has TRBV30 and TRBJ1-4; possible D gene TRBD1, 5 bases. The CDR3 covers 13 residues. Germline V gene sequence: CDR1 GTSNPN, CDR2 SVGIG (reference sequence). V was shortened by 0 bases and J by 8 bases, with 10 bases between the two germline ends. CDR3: CAWSVQEGEKLFF. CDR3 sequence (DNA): TGTGCCTGGAGTGTGCAGGAGGGGGAAAAACTGTTTTTT.

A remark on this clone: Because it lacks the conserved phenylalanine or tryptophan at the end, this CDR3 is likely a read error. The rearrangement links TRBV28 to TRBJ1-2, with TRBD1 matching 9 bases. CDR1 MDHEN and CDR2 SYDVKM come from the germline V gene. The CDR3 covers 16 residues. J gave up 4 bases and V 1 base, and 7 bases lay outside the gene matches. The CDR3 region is CASSLSLQGAGYGYTL. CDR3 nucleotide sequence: TGTGCCAGCAGTTTATCCCTACAGGGGGCAGGCTATGGCTACACCCTC.

This CDR3 is CASSPPGQLAKNIQYF. In DNA form, the CDR3 reads TGTGCCAGCTCACCACCCGGACAGCTAGCCAAAAACATTCAGTACTTC. The chain recombines TRBV18 with TRBJ2-4; D may be TRBD1 (6 bases). This CDR3 has 16 amino acids. V gave up 0 bases and J gave up 0 bases, with 9 bases separating them. Germline-derived CDR1 and CDR2 are KGHSH and LQKENI.

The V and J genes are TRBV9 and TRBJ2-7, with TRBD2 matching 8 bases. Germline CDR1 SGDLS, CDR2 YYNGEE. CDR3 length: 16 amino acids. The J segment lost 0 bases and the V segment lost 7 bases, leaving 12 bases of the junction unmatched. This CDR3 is CASGRGGQGLSYEQYF. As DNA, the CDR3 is TGTGCCAGCGGACGGGGGGGGCAGGGACTCTCCTACGAGCAGTACTTC.

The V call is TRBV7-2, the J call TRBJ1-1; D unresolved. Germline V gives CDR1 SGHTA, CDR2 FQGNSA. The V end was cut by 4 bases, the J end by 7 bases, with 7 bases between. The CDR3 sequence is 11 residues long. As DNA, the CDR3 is TGTGCCAGCAGCTACGGGAGTGAAGCTTTCTTT. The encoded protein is CASSYGSEAFF.

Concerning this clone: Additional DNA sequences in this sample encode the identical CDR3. For the CDR3, the DNA is TGTGCCAGCAGCTTTACCAGGAACACCGGGGAGCTGTTTTTT. Translated: CASSFTRNTGELFF. The rearrangement uses TRBV5-6 and TRBJ2-2; D not certain. Germline-derived CDR1 and CDR2 are SGHDT and YYEEEE. The CDR3 is 14 amino acids. The V end lost 2 bases, the J end lost 1 base, and 6 bases lay between the germline ends.

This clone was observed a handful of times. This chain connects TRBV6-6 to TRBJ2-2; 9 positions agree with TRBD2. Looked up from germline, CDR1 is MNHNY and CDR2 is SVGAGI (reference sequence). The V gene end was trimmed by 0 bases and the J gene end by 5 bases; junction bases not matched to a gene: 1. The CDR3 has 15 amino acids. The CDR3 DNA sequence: TGTGCCAGCAGTTACTCGGGACTAGCAACCGGGGAGCTGTTTTTT. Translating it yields CASSYSGLATGELFF.

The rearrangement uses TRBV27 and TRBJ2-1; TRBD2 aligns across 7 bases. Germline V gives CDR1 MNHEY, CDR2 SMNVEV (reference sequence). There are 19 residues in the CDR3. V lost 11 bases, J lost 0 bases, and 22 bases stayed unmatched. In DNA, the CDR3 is TGTGCCTCCTTGGGCGGGGGAAAATACAACCTCACCTCCTACAATGAGCAGTTCTTC. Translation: CASLGGGKYNLTSYNEQFF.

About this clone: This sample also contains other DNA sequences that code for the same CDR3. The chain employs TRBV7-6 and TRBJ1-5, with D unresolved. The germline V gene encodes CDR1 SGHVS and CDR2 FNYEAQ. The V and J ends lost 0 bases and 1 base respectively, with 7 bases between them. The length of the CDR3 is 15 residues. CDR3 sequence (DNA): TGTGCCAGCAGCTTAGCTGGAGGGAGCAATCAGCCCCAGCATTTT. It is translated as CASSLAGGSNQPQHF.

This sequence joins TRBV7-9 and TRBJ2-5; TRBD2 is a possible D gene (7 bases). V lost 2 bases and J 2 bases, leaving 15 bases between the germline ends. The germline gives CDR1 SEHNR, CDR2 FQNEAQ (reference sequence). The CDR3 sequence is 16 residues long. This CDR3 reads CASSLWGGQIQETQYF. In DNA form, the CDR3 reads TGTGCCAGCAGCTTATGGGGGGGGCAGATACAAGAGACCCAGTACTTC.

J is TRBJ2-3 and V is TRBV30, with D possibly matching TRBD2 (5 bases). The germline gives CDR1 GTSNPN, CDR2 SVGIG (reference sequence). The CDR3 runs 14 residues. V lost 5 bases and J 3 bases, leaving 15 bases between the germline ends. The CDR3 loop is CAWGGGGLTDTQYF. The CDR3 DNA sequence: TGTGCCTGGGGAGGCGGAGGCTTGACAGATACGCAGTATTTT. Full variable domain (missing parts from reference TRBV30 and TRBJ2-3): SQTIHQWPATLVQPVGSPLSLECTVEGTSNPNLYWYRQAAGRGLQLLFYSVGIGQISSEVPQNLSASRPQDRQFILSSKKLLLSDSGFYLCAWGGGGLTDTQYFGPGTRLTVL.

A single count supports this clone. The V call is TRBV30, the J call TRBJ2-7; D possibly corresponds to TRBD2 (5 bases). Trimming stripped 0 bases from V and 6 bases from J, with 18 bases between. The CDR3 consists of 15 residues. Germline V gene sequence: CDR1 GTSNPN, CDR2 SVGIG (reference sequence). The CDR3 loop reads CAWSVPPRRGPEQYF. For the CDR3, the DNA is TGTGCCTGGAGTGTCCCCCCTAGACGAGGGCCCGAGCAGTACTTC.

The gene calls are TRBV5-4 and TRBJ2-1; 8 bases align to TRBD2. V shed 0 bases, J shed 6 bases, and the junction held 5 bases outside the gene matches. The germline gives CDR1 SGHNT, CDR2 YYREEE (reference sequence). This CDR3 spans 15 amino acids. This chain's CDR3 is CASSLEAGVVNEQFF. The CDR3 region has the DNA TGTGCCAGCAGCTTGGAAGCGGGAGTGGTCAATGAGCAGTTCTTC. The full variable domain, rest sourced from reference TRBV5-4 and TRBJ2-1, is ETGVTQSPTHLIKTRGQQVTLRCSSQSGHNTVSWYQQALGQGPQFIFQYYREEENGRGNFPPRFSGLQFPNYSSELNVNALELDDSALYLCASSLEAGVVNEQFFGPGTRLTVL.

Here the CDR3 reads CASTRQGARTGELFF. The CDR3 nucleotides read TGTGCCAGCACTAGACAGGGGGCTCGTACCGGGGAGCTGTTTTTT. The rearrangement joins TRBV25-1 to TRBJ2-2; TRBD1 agrees at 10 bases. This CDR3 is 15 amino acids long. V trimming: 7 bases; J trimming: 5 bases; junction bases outside the gene matches: 7. In germline, CDR1 is MGHDK, CDR2 SYGVNS.

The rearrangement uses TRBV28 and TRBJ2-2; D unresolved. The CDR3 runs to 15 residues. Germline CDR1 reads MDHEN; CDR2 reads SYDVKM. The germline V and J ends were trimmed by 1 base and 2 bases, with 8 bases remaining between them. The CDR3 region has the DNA TGTGCCAGCAGTTTATCCCCTTCTAACACCGGGGAGCTGTTTTTT. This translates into CASSLSPSNTGELFF.

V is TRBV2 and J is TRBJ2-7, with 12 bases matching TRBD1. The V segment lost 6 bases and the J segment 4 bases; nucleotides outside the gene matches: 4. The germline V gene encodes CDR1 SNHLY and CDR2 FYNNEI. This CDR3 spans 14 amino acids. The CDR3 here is CASRGTGGEYEQYF. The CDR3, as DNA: TGTGCCAGCAGAGGGACAGGGGGCGAGTACGAGCAGTACTTC.

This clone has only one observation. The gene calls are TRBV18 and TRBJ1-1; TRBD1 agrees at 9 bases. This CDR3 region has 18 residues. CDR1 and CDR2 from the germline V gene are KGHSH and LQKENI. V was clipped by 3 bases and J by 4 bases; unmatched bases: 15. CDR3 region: CASSPINTGGPRITEAFF. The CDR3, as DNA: TGTGCCAGCTCACCGATAAACACAGGGGGCCCGAGAATCACTGAAGCTTTCTTT.